This TCR beta chain was identified during a study of shared clonotypes between healthy human individuals. The study's findings and limits: Expectations were that clonotype sharing among donors would be affected by sequencing depth.

Genomic DNA, for the unsorted samples, came from tens of millions of PBMCs. Assay: immunoSEQ multiplex PCR; the TCRdb copy retains only in-frame clones and omits some. The table records approximately 500,000 clones, 81% of them present only once. Trimming shortened V by 2 bases and J by 6 bases, and 7 bases separated the two germline ends. Germline loops: CDR1 MNHNY, CDR2 SVGAGI (reference sequence). The CDR3 is 12 residues long. Points on this clone: Its antigen is currently unknown.

The sequenced material came from PBMCs. This sequence originates from a woman aged 40 to 50 in good health. Some clones in this sample may be carry-over from other donors' samples. The chain carries TRBV6-6 and TRBJ1-2; D possibly corresponds to TRBD1 (5 bases). The CDR3 reads CASSYEGHGYTF. DNA of the CDR3: TGTGCCAGCAGTTACGAGGGGCATGGCTACACCTTC.